These T cell receptor beta chains were read from a single sample in a study of cytomegalovirus exposure and HLA in healthy donors. Sequenced by immunoSEQ multiplex PCR; TCRdb stores in-frame clones only, minus some. The sample has about 85,000 clones, 80% seen once. The source material was PBMCs. The receptors here all came from a man in his forties or fifties in good health and CMV-seropositive. Each CDR3 is given with its conserved first and last residue. Fields, in order: clone size, CDR3 length, D gene, J gene, V gene, CDR3 DNA, CDR3 protein. A D gene is named only where the DNA matches it firmly. Clone size, where shown, is once, few, many, or a class for clones that have expanded.

clone size: NA; CDR3 length: 14; D gene: NA; J gene: TRBJ1-1; V gene: TRBV11-3; CDR3 DNA: TGTGCCAGCAGCTTAGGACTCCGGAACACTGAAGCTTTCTTT; CDR3 protein: CASSLGLRNTEAFF
clone size: NA; CDR3 length: 14; D gene: TRBD1; J gene: TRBJ1-1; V gene: TRBV14; CDR3 DNA: TGTGCCAGCAGCGTAACAGGGGGCTCCCCTGAAGCTTTCTTT; CDR3 protein: CASSVTGGSPEAFF
clone size: NA; CDR3 length: 18; D gene: NA; J gene: TRBJ2-5; V gene: TRBV15; CDR3 DNA: TGTGCCACCAGCAGATTAGGCCGGGGCGTCAGGGGCCAAGAGACCCAGTACTTC; CDR3 protein: CATSRLGRGVRGQETQYF
clone size: NA; CDR3 length: 16; D gene: NA; J gene: TRBJ1-4; V gene: TRBV7-2; CDR3 DNA: TGTGCCAGCAGCCCCCCGCTGGGCACAACTAATGAAAAACTGTTTTTT; CDR3 protein: CASSPPLGTTNEKLFF
clone size: NA; CDR3 length: 15; D gene: NA; J gene: TRBJ2-3; V gene: TRBV7-3; CDR3 DNA: TGTGCCAGCAGCCCCACAGGAATTATCACAGATACGCAGTATTTT; CDR3 protein: CASSPTGIITDTQYF
clone size: NA; CDR3 length: 19; D gene: NA; J gene: TRBJ2-3; V gene: TRBV21-1; CDR3 DNA: TGTGCCAGCAGCACCCCGTCGGTGAGTAACAGTCAGCACACAGATACGCAGTATTTT; CDR3 protein: CASSTPSVSNSQHTDTQYF
clone size: NA; CDR3 length: 15; D gene: NA; J gene: TRBJ1-1; V gene: TRBV6-1; CDR3 DNA: TGTGCCAGCAGTGATTTTACAGGCTTGAACACTGAAGCTTTCTTT; CDR3 protein: CASSDFTGLNTEAFF
clone size: NA; CDR3 length: 17; D gene: NA; J gene: TRBJ2-1; V gene: TRBV9; CDR3 DNA: TGTGCCAGCAGCGTTGGTGAGGGTGGGGGAGGATACAATGAGCAGTTCTTC; CDR3 protein: CASSVGEGGGGYNEQFF
clone size: NA; CDR3 length: 14; D gene: TRBD1; J gene: TRBJ1-5; V gene: TRBV19; CDR3 DNA: TGTGCCAGTAGTATTCAGGGGGGCAGGCAGCCCCAGCATTTT; CDR3 protein: CASSIQGGRQPQHF
clone size: few; CDR3 length: 14; D gene: NA; J gene: TRBJ2-1; V gene: TRBV19; CDR3 DNA: TGTGCCAGTAAGTGGCCAGGGGGGAACAATGAGCAGTTCTTC; CDR3 protein: CASKWPGGNNEQFF
clone size: NA; CDR3 length: 15; D gene: NA; J gene: TRBJ2-4; V gene: TRBV30; CDR3 DNA: TGTGCCTGGACCTTGGGGGCCGCGACGAAAAACAGTCAGTACTTC; CDR3 protein: CAWTLGAATKNSQYF
clone size: NA; CDR3 length: 15; D gene: NA; J gene: TRBJ2-5; V gene: TRBV30; CDR3 DNA: TGTGCCTGCAGTGGGGTTCTAGCGATCGGTGAGACCCAGTACTTC; CDR3 protein: CACSGVLAIGETQYF
clone size: NA; CDR3 length: 16; D gene: NA; J gene: TRBJ2-1; V gene: TRBV7-9; CDR3 DNA: TGTGCCAGCAGCTACCTAAGTAGCGGAGCTTACAATGAGCAGTTCTTC; CDR3 protein: CASSYLSSGAYNEQFF
clone size: NA; CDR3 length: 10; D gene: NA; J gene: TRBJ2-7; V gene: TRBV25-1; CDR3 DNA: TGTGCCAGCAGCGTTCACTGTAGCTTCTTC; CDR3 protein: CASSVHCSFF
clone size: NA; CDR3 length: 16; D gene: TRBD1; J gene: TRBJ2-3; V gene: TRBV7-3; CDR3 DNA: TGTGCCAGCAGTCTCTCCCGGGACGCAGGGGGACATACGCAGTATTTT; CDR3 protein: CASSLSRDAGGHTQYF
clone size: NA; CDR3 length: 12; D gene: NA; J gene: TRBJ1-1; V gene: TRBV18; CDR3 DNA: TGTGCCAGCTCACAGGAGGGCACTGAAGCTTTCTTT; CDR3 protein: CASSQEGTEAFF
clone size: NA; CDR3 length: 13; D gene: NA; J gene: TRBJ1-2; V gene: TRBV27; CDR3 DNA: TGTGCCAGCAGTCCATCGATGAGGCGCGGCTACACCTTC; CDR3 protein: CASSPSMRRGYTF
clone size: NA; CDR3 length: 14; D gene: TRBD2; J gene: TRBJ2-1; V gene: TRBV27; CDR3 DNA: TGTGCCAGCAGTCCGAAGCGGGATGGGCATGAGCAGTTCTTC; CDR3 protein: CASSPKRDGHEQFF
clone size: NA; CDR3 length: 14; D gene: NA; J gene: TRBJ2-5; V gene: TRBV18; CDR3 DNA: TGTGCCAGCTCACCAGCAACTGCAGGGGAGACCCAGTACTTC; CDR3 protein: CASSPATAGETQYF
clone size: NA; CDR3 length: 14; D gene: NA; J gene: TRBJ2-1; V gene: TRBV29-1; CDR3 DNA: TGCAGCGTTGAAGATGGTCGAGAGAGCAATGAGCAGTTCTTC; CDR3 protein: CSVEDGRESNEQFF
clone size: NA; CDR3 length: 17; D gene: NA; J gene: TRBJ2-5; V gene: TRBV11-2; CDR3 DNA: TGTGCCAGCAGCTTAGGGGTCAGAAGAGGGGGGGAGGAGACCCAGTACTTC; CDR3 protein: CASSLGVRRGGEETQYF
clone size: NA; CDR3 length: 15; D gene: NA; J gene: TRBJ2-3; V gene: TRBV7-6; CDR3 DNA: TGTGCCAGCAGCTCCCTGACAGAGAGCACAGATACGCAGTATTTT; CDR3 protein: CASSSLTESTDTQYF
clone size: NA; CDR3 length: 17; D gene: TRBD1; J gene: TRBJ2-3; V gene: TRBV5-4; CDR3 DNA: TGTGCCAGCAGCTTGGGGCTCCCAGGGGGCTTAGCAGATACGCAGTATTTT; CDR3 protein: CASSLGLPGGLADTQYF
clone size: NA; CDR3 length: 16; D gene: TRBD2; J gene: TRBJ2-5; V gene: TRBV27; CDR3 DNA: TGTGCCAGCAGTCTGACTAGCGGGAGTTACCAAGAGACCCAGTACTTC; CDR3 protein: CASSLTSGSYQETQYF
clone size: NA; CDR3 length: 14; D gene: TRBD1; J gene: TRBJ2-5; V gene: TRBV5-1; CDR3 DNA: TGCGCCAGCAGCTTGGGGGGACAGCAAGAGACCCAGTACTTC; CDR3 protein: CASSLGGQQETQYF
clone size: NA; CDR3 length: 18; D gene: TRBD1; J gene: TRBJ1-4; V gene: TRBV19; CDR3 DNA: TGTGCCAGTAGTATCGTTCGGAACCGGGACAGGGTGGATGAAAAACTGTTTTTT; CDR3 protein: CASSIVRNRDRVDEKLFF
clone size: NA; CDR3 length: 16; D gene: TRBD1; J gene: TRBJ1-2; V gene: TRBV7-2; CDR3 DNA: TGTGCCAGCAGCTTAGTACTAGGGACAGGGGGTTCTGGCTACACCTTC; CDR3 protein: CASSLVLGTGGSGYTF
clone size: once; CDR3 length: 16; D gene: NA; J gene: TRBJ1-1; V gene: TRBV18; CDR3 DNA: TGTGCCAGCTCACCACGTCAACAGTCGATGAACACTGAAGCTTTCTTT; CDR3 protein: CASSPRQQSMNTEAFF
clone size: few; CDR3 length: 13; D gene: NA; J gene: TRBJ2-1; V gene: TRBV7-9; CDR3 DNA: TGTGCCAGCAGCTTAGTAGAGTCGGATGAGCAGTTCTTC; CDR3 protein: CASSLVESDEQFF
clone size: NA; CDR3 length: 13; D gene: NA; J gene: TRBJ1-3; V gene: TRBV4-1; CDR3 DNA: TGCGCCAGCAGCCAAACTTCTGGAAACACCATATATTTT; CDR3 protein: CASSQTSGNTIYF
clone size: NA; CDR3 length: 15; D gene: NA; J gene: TRBJ1-1; V gene: TRBV27; CDR3 DNA: TGTGCCAGCACCATTTCCGGGGGACCGACCACTGAAGCTTTCTTT; CDR3 protein: CASTISGGPTTEAFF
clone size: few; CDR3 length: 15; D gene: NA; J gene: TRBJ2-1; V gene: TRBV5-6; CDR3 DNA: TGTGCCAGCAGCTTCAGGGGCCCCGCCTACAATGAGCAGTTCTTC; CDR3 protein: CASSFRGPAYNEQFF
clone size: NA; CDR3 length: 13; D gene: NA; J gene: TRBJ2-7; V gene: TRBV13; CDR3 DNA: TGTGCCAGCAGTTTCCGGGATTCCTACGAGCAGTACTTC; CDR3 protein: CASSFRDSYEQYF
clone size: NA; CDR3 length: 14; D gene: TRBD1; J gene: TRBJ1-1; V gene: TRBV5-6; CDR3 DNA: TGTGCCAGCAGTCACAGGGGGGGGTACACTGAAGCTTTCTTT; CDR3 protein: CASSHRGGYTEAFF
clone size: NA; CDR3 length: 15; D gene: TRBD1; J gene: TRBJ1-4; V gene: TRBV30; CDR3 DNA: TGTGCCTGGAGCGCTGGACAGGGGGTTTATGAAAAACTGTTTTTT; CDR3 protein: CAWSAGQGVYEKLFF
clone size: NA; CDR3 length: 14; D gene: NA; J gene: TRBJ1-1; V gene: TRBV2; CDR3 DNA: TGTGCCAGCAGTCTTTATGGCTTGAACACTGAAGCTTTCTTT; CDR3 protein: CASSLYGLNTEAFF
clone size: NA; CDR3 length: 18; D gene: TRBD2; J gene: TRBJ2-3; V gene: TRBV15; CDR3 DNA: TGTGCCACCAGCAGAGGCCCCGTCGGGGGGGAGAGGGGGGATACGCAGTATTTT; CDR3 protein: CATSRGPVGGERGDTQYF
clone size: NA; CDR3 length: 15; D gene: NA; J gene: TRBJ1-5; V gene: TRBV9; CDR3 DNA: TGTGCCAGCAGCCCTCGGGGAGGAGGGAATCAGCCCCAGCATTTT; CDR3 protein: CASSPRGGGNQPQHF
clone size: NA; CDR3 length: 15; D gene: NA; J gene: TRBJ2-7; V gene: TRBV5-1; CDR3 DNA: TGCGCCAGCAGCTTGGGGTCTTCGGGGACCTACGAGCAGTACTTC; CDR3 protein: CASSLGSSGTYEQYF
clone size: NA; CDR3 length: 16; D gene: NA; J gene: TRBJ2-2; V gene: TRBV10-1; CDR3 DNA: TGCGCCAGCAGTGATCGGATAGGAGCGAACACCGGGGAGCTGTTTTTT; CDR3 protein: CASSDRIGANTGELFF
clone size: NA; CDR3 length: 16; D gene: TRBD1; J gene: TRBJ2-4; V gene: TRBV10-1; CDR3 DNA: TGCGCCAGCAGTCCGGACAGGGGGTTAGCCAAAAACAGTCAGTACTTC; CDR3 protein: CASSPDRGLAKNSQYF
clone size: few; CDR3 length: 11; D gene: NA; J gene: TRBJ2-7; V gene: TRBV6-6; CDR3 DNA: TGTGCCAGCAAGGGGGTTTACGAGCAGTACTTC; CDR3 protein: CASKGVYEQYF
clone size: NA; CDR3 length: 13; D gene: NA; J gene: TRBJ1-1; V gene: TRBV6-1; CDR3 DNA: TGTGCCAGCAGGGACGAGGGTTTGCCTGAAGCTTTCTTT; CDR3 protein: CASRDEGLPEAFF